The clone carrying this T cell receptor beta chain was detected a few times. TCRdb re-analysed the 5' RACE reads in MiXCR, keeping a single row per CDR3 protein. The table has some 60,000 distinct CDR3 sequences, around 9.7% seen once. This sample stems from a study of neurological immune-mediated disorders. Per germline, CDR1 WSHSY and CDR2 SAAADI. The CDR3 totals 14 residues. The ends lost 6 bases at V and 4 bases at J; junction bases unmatched: 6. Sample time point: longitudinal time-point 2. Individuals who volunteered at a blood bank located in Maryland, USA, made up the group of healthy controls.

The sequenced sample was PBMCs. The chain combines TRBV10-2 with TRBJ2-3, with 8 bases lining up with TRBD2. This TCR was recovered from a young man in good health. For the CDR3, the DNA is TGCGCCAGCAGCGGGGGGGTGAGGGCAGATACGCAGTATTTT. The encoded protein is CASSGGVRADTQYF.